Sequencing of this T cell receptor (beta chain) was carried out in a study of T cell clones after liver transplantation (dated by TCRdb to the late 2010s). Notes on the research overall: ITN030ST, the source of the samples, was a randomized trial that attempted immunosuppression withdrawal within 2 years of liver transplantation. After a pre-transplant mixed lymphocyte reaction, TCRbeta sequencing was used to pinpoint donor-reactive T cell clones, which were subsequently tracked in post-transplant blood. As an antigen-independent comparator for the donor-reactive sequences, third party-reactive TCRbeta sequences from pre-transplant MLRs were identified as well. Three of the eight recipients were HCV-positive; the others were transplanted for non-autoimmune, non-viral indications. Until randomization at 12-24 months post-transplant, subjects were given standard immunosuppression, with no induction therapy. Tolerance was defined as complete immunosuppression withdrawal for at least one year with no rise in liver enzymes beyond twice the upper limit of normal. Blood samples were taken pre-transplant, pre-randomization before withdrawal, and post-randomization after full withdrawal or failed withdrawal. The studied cohort comprised 8 liver transplant recipients, 3 classified as tolerant and 5 as non-tolerant. General conclusions and limits of the study: Without allograft tissue specimens, donor-reactive T cells may have migrated into the graft rather than being deleted. Circulating donor-reactive CD4 TCRbeta sequences fell significantly post-transplant in most of the 8 subjects, irrespective of tolerance or HCV status. Because of small, heterogeneous patient numbers and non-standardized post-transplant time points, the conclusions were only preliminary. Once repertoire turnover was taken into account, donor-reactive detection showed a significant reduction for CD4 in 7 of 8 subjects and for CD8 in 8 of 8. Low numbers of available donor cells limited the measurable donor-reactive repertoire in two subjects. A greater decline was seen for donor-reactive sequences than for third party-reactive sequences, suggesting partial antigen-specific deletion unrelated to withdrawal success.

In regard to this clone: No cognate antigen has been identified for it. It has no much larger one-base neighbor in the sample; base qualities were not kept.

High-throughput TCRbeta CDR3 sequencing of frozen genomic DNA was performed by immunoSEQ, with PCR amplification, mapping, bias correction and internal controls included. In the authors' own workflow: Only productive rearrangements were retained, and each unique TCRbeta sequence was defined by its CDR3 nucleotide sequence together with its V and J gene. For a sequence to be called donor-reactive, it needed a frequency of at least 0.01% and at least 5-fold expansion in CFSE-low cells compared with unstimulated pre-transplant cells. Per-subject minimum frequency thresholds, based on the lowest-template unstimulated sample, ensured at least 90% detection power. Repertoire turnover was measured by Jensen-Shannon divergence between the top 1000 TCRbeta sequences post- and pre-transplant. Two-sided Fisher's exact tests were used to test for changes in how often donor-reactive sequences were detected. Drawn from immuneACCESS, this table holds only the in-frame rearrangements with V and J called that TCRdb kept. Clones are partly lost; checked studies trace under half to an unresolved V gene and leave the rest unexplained. V and J calls and clone size are copied from that table; D and trimming were computed from the DNA. The sample table shows roughly 120,000 clones, and over 75% are seen once. The leading ten clones occupy roughly 0.8% of the sample.

V loses 6 bases of germline sequence and J loses 2 bases, and the interval between the two ends is 16 bases. According to the germline V gene, CDR1 reads SGHNT and CDR2 reads YENEEA. The CDR3 covers 16 residues, taking in both the cysteine and the phenylalanine. Of the read, only the CDR3 DNA is kept; its 48 bases are in frame from base 1. Thawed unstimulated PBMCs were stained for CD3, CD4 and CD8 and FACS-sorted into CD3+CD4+ and CD3+CD8+ populations. Randomization to immunosuppression withdrawal applied to every one of the 8 studied subjects. The Qiagen DNeasy Blood and Tissue Kit was used for genomic DNA isolation.

The chain couples TRBV11-3 to TRBJ2-2, with the D gene uncertain. The receptor was derived from a human patient who received a liver transplant. After transplantation, some T cells may belong to the graft donor instead of the recipient. Here the sequenced sample was CD4+ T cells from blood, taken 12 months after liver transplant. The sequenced DNA: TGTGCCAGCAGTTCAAATCTGGCGGTTAACACCGGGGAGCTGTTTTTT. This encodes CASSSNLAVNTGELFF.